Sequencing of this TCR beta chain was carried out in a study of blood T cells in healthy people across ages. Across the whole study: Template-switching capture recovered about one barcoded beta molecule per two T cells. Study-wide findings and caveats: No conclusive comparison of naive versus antigen-experienced cells was possible with unsorted PBMCs.

J gave up 1 base and V 2 bases, and 4 bases lay outside the gene matches. The CDR3 runs to 15 residues. Looked up from germline, CDR1 is SGHKS and CDR2 is YYEKEE (reference sequence). Worth noting for this clonotype: The antigen remains unidentified.

Primed by a sample-barcoded 5' primer and a J-beta primer mix, a second PCR proceeded for about 6 to 12 cycles. TCRdb reprocessed the 5' RACE reads with MiXCR, giving one entry per CDR3 protein. This sample carries about 1.7 million distinct CDR3 sequences, about 30% of them seen once, and the ten largest clones take 7.7%. The TCR originated in a woman in her 30s in good health. What was sequenced was blood. The chain is built from TRBV5-5 and TRBJ2-7, with TRBD1 identical over 9 bases. The CDR3 reads CASSLGQGFSYEQYF. In nucleotides, the CDR3 is TGTGCCAGCAGCTTAGGACAGGGGTTTTCCTACGAGCAGTACTTC.